This entry is about one T cell receptor (beta chain). This sample also contains other DNA sequences that code for the same CDR3. CDR1 is SGHRS and CDR2 is YFSETQ in the germline V gene. There are 17 residues in the CDR3. The ends lost 3 bases at V and 5 bases at J; junction bases unmatched: 15. This entry is derived from a study of T cell changes during pregnancy in multiple sclerosis. The table came from immunoSEQ multiplex PCR; TCRdb's copy has only in-frame clones and leaves some out. The sample shows tens of thousands of clones, 85% to 90% of them seen only once. The V gene is TRBV5-1, the J gene TRBJ2-5; TRBD2 aligns across 8 bases. This TCR was sampled from a female donor in good health, enrolled as a control in a pregnancy study. Sequencing used peripheral blood, obtained in the first trimester of pregnancy. The CDR3 here is CASSSIIPRGGGETQYF. DNA for the CDR3: TGCGCCAGCAGCTCCATCATACCCCGGGGGGGCGGGGAGACCCAGTACTTC.